This entry describes one TCR beta chain. Its specificity is unknown. This specimen includes other DNA sequences encoding the same CDR3. The timepoints at which blood was sampled were baseline, cycle 4 day 1, and cycle 7 day 1. The record originates from a study of OX40 agonist ivuxolimab in advanced cancers. Whole-study results and caveats: At 0.1 to 3.0 mg/kg and by week 6, CD4+ and CD8+ T cells in the blood had expanded clonally. CD4+ T cells averaged fewer expanded clones than CD8+ T cells. The investigators did not determine what antigen specificity the expanded peripheral T cells had.

TCRdb's table, derived via immunoSEQ multiplex PCR, lists solely in-frame clones and lacks some. The sample lists 50,000 to 75,000 clones, 80% to 90% seen once, with more than 8% in the top ten. This material consisted of CD4+ or CD8+ T cells sorted from blood, taken in a trial of the OX40 agonist ivuxolimab. This clonotype was obtained from an adult with an advanced solid tumor such as melanoma, head and neck, liver or kidney cancer.

The CDR3 DNA sequence: TGCGCCAGCAGCTTGGAGGGCAGAAATGGCTACACCTTC. Protein sequence: CASSLEGRNGYTF. The chain joins TRBV5-1 to TRBJ1-2; D is unresolved. Germline CDR1 reads SGHRS; CDR2 reads YFSETQ. The germline V and J ends were trimmed by 0 bases and 6 bases, with 9 bases remaining between them. The CDR3 covers 13 residues. The whole variable domain, filled in from reference TRBV5-1 and TRBJ1-2, reads KAGVTQTPRYLIKTRGQQVTLSCSPISGHRSVSWYQQTPGQGLQFLFEYFSETQRNKGNFPGRFSGRQFSNSRSEMNVSTLELGDSALYLCASSLEGRNGYTFGSGTRLTVV.